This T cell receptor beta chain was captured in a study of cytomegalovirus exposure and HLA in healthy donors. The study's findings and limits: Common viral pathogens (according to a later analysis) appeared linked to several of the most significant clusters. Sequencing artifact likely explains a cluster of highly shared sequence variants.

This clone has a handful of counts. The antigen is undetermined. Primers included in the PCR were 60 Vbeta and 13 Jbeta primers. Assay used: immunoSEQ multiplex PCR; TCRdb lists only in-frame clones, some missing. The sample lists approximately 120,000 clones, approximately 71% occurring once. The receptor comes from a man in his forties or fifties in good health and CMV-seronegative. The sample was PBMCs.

In DNA form, the CDR3 reads TGTGCCAGCACCGGGGACAGGGGATGGGCAGATACGCAGTATTTT. This gives the protein CASTGDRGWADTQYF. The V gene is TRBV28, the J gene TRBJ2-3, with 10 positions matching TRBD1. Germline CDR1 reads MDHEN; CDR2 reads SYDVKM. The J segment lost 4 bases and the V segment lost 7 bases, leaving 8 bases of the junction unmatched. The CDR3 is made up of 15 amino acids.